The 8 T cell receptor beta chains presented below share a single source sample, sequenced in a study of blood T cell repertoires in COVID-19. Assay used: immunoSEQ multiplex PCR; TCRdb lists only in-frame clones, some missing. The data contain approximately 490,000 clones, about nine tenths of them singletons. What was sequenced was PBMCs or T cells enriched from blood (not recorded which). These receptor sequences come from a woman in her sixties or seventies who had recovered from COVID-19.

In this sample, this clone turned up a few times. CDR3 sequence (DNA): TGTGCCAGCTCACGTGGGACACACACTGAAGCTTTCTTT. As protein: CASSRGTHTEAFF. V and J are TRBV18 and TRBJ1-1, with D possibly TRBD1 on 6 matching bases. CDR3 size: 13 residues. Trimming took 4 bases from V and 3 from J, leaving 9 bases between them. In germline, CDR1 is KGHSH, CDR2 LQKENI.

This clone was seen just once. The chain has TRBV20-1 and TRBJ2-1; 7 bases are shared with TRBD2. Trimming at V came to 3 bases and at J to 1 base, leaving 3 bases not matched to a gene. Per germline, CDR1 DFQATT and CDR2 SNEGSKA (reference sequence). There are 14 residues in the CDR3. The CDR3 sequence is CSASERGSYNEQFF. CDR3 bases: TGCAGTGCTAGTGAGCGGGGTTCCTACAATGAGCAGTTCTTC.

The genes are TRBV5-4 and TRBJ2-1; D remains ambiguous. CDR3 length: 13 amino acids. CDR1 is SGHNT, CDR2 YYREEE, per germline (reference sequence). V dropped 4 bases and J dropped 6 bases, with 11 bases sitting between them. In nucleotides, the CDR3 is TGTGCCAGCAGCCCCCAAGCCCGCAATGAGCAGTTCTTC. Amino acids: CASSPQARNEQFF.

This chain uses TRBV5-1 with TRBJ2-2; 7 bases are shared with TRBD1. CDR1 and CDR2 from the germline V gene are SGHRS and YFSETQ. V trimming: 2 bases; J trimming: 6 bases; junction bases outside the gene matches: 10. The CDR3 sequence is 16 residues long. As DNA, the CDR3 is TGCGCCAGCAGCTTAGCCGGGACAGCTTCCCCCGGGGAGCTGTTTTTT. Translated, it gives CASSLAGTASPGELFF.

This chain joins TRBV2 and TRBJ2-1; 9 bases map to TRBD1. V trimming: 7 bases; J trimming: 9 bases; junction bases outside the gene matches: 13. The CDR3 consists of 15 residues. Germline CDR1 is SNHLY and CDR2 is FYNNEI. Here the CDR3 reads CASIGGTGRASEQFF. CDR3 bases: TGTGCCAGCATTGGCGGGACAGGGCGTGCAAGTGAGCAGTTCTTC.

This clone was found a few times. The chain has TRBV5-1 and TRBJ1-5; 11 nucleotides match TRBD1. This CDR3 is 16 amino acids long. Germline V gene lookup returns CDR1 SGHRS and CDR2 YFSETQ. J lost 3 bases, V lost 0 bases, and 2 bases had no gene match. CDR3 in amino acids: CASSLGTGGFNQPQHF. The CDR3 region has the DNA TGCGCCAGCAGCTTGGGGACAGGGGGCTTCAATCAGCCCCAGCATTTT.

This clone was seen just once. The rearrangement uses TRBV10-3 and TRBJ1-1; D remains ambiguous. Trimming shortened V by 3 bases and J by 4 bases, and 6 bases separated the two germline ends. The CDR3 loop spans 12 amino acids. Germline V gives CDR1 ENHRY, CDR2 SYGVKD. This CDR3 is CAISDPSTEAFF. CDR3 bases: TGTGCCATCAGTGATCCGAGCACTGAAGCTTTCTTT.

The gene calls are TRBV30 and TRBJ1-5, with TRBD1 matching over 9 bases. V shed 1 base and J 7 bases; nucleotides not matched to a gene: 5. This CDR3 region has 14 residues. Looked up from germline, CDR1 is GTSNPN and CDR2 is SVGIG (reference sequence). CDR3 amino acids: CAWSEGTGSQPQHF. In DNA form, the CDR3 reads TGTGCCTGGAGTGAGGGGACAGGGAGCCAGCCCCAGCATTTT.